The 8 T cell receptor beta chains below were found in one sample sequenced in a study of T cell responses to AZD1222 COVID-19 vaccine. The repertoire was sequenced with immunoSEQ multiplex PCR; TCRdb's copy has only in-frame clones and lacks some. The profile shows around 110,000 clones, around 91% of them singletons. Source: peripheral blood, taken 28 days after the second AZD1222 dose. The receptors were sampled from an adult who received the AZD1222 COVID-19 vaccine.

The V gene is TRBV28, the J gene TRBJ1-1, with unresolved D. V lost 6 bases, J lost 1 base, and 12 bases lay in between. Germline assignment: CDR1 MDHEN and CDR2 SYDVKM. The CDR3 totals 14 residues. The CDR3 spells CASSPSEPNTEAFF. The DNA of the CDR3 is TGTGCCAGCAGCCCCTCAGAACCGAACACTGAAGCTTTCTTT.

This sequence joins TRBV2 and TRBJ2-2; 10 bases line up with TRBD1. V trimming: 8 bases; J trimming: 1 base; junction bases outside the gene matches: 13. The CDR3 extends over 18 amino acids. Germline lookup yields CDR1 SNHLY and CDR2 FYNNEI. The CDR3, as DNA: TGTGCCAGCCGCCCCATCCTAGGACAGGGGGAGAACACCGGGGAGCTGTTTTTT. It translates to CASRPILGQGENTGELFF.

The chain employs TRBV11-2 and TRBJ2-1; the match to TRBD2 covers 9 bases. With 2 bases clipped from V and 4 bases from J, the junction kept 6 bases outside the gene matches. Germline CDR1 reads SGHAT; CDR2 reads FQNNGV. The CDR3 loop spans 16 amino acids. CDR3 amino acids: CASSLIAGAIYNEQFF. In nucleotides, the CDR3 is TGTGCCAGCAGCTTAATAGCGGGAGCAATTTACAATGAGCAGTTCTTC.

V usage is TRBV23-1 and J usage is TRBJ1-1; no clear D. TRBV23-1 carries the ORF label, with uncertain function. Trimming took off 3 bases at V and 0 bases at J, with 11 bases between the two ends. The CDR3 totals 15 residues. Written as DNA, the CDR3 is TGCGCCAGCAGTCATGGTCGGCCCTTGAACACTGAAGCTTTCTTT. Amino acids: CASSHGRPLNTEAFF.

This rearrangement joins TRBV28 to TRBJ2-2; the match to TRBD2 covers 8 bases. Germline loops: CDR1 MDHEN, CDR2 SYDVKM. The V and J ends lost 6 bases and 2 bases, in that order; junction bases with no gene match: 8. This CDR3 comprises 16 residues. The CDR3 sequence: CASSLGLGLNTGELFF. The CDR3 DNA follows: TGTGCCAGCAGCCTGGGACTAGGACTTAACACCGGGGAGCTGTTTTTT.

The chain carries TRBV11-2 and TRBJ1-1; D is ambiguous. V was shortened by 3 bases and J by 3 bases, with 8 bases between the two germline ends. There are 13 residues in the CDR3. Germline V gives CDR1 SGHAT, CDR2 FQNNGV. This CDR3 reads CASSFSAYTEAFF. The CDR3, as DNA: TGTGCCAGCAGCTTCTCGGCCTACACTGAAGCTTTCTTT.

This clone was counted once. The gene calls are TRBV4-1 and TRBJ1-6; no clear D. The CDR3 is 17 amino acids. Between the trimmed V and J ends, which lost 4 bases and 0 bases, there was a span of 13 bases. Germline CDR1 MGHRA, CDR2 YSYEKL. The CDR3 nucleotides are TGCGCCAGCAGCCCTTACTTGGGCAGCTCCTATAATTCACCCCTCCACTTT. Protein product: CASSPYLGSSYNSPLHF.

The chain has TRBV28 and TRBJ2-7; D unclear. The germline V gene has CDR1 MDHEN and CDR2 SYDVKM. Trimming cost V 8 bases and J 2 bases, with 10 bases left between them. CDR3 size: 12 residues. This CDR3 is CASLAATYEQYF. CDR3 DNA sequence: TGTGCCAGCTTAGCTGCCACCTACGAGCAGTACTTC.